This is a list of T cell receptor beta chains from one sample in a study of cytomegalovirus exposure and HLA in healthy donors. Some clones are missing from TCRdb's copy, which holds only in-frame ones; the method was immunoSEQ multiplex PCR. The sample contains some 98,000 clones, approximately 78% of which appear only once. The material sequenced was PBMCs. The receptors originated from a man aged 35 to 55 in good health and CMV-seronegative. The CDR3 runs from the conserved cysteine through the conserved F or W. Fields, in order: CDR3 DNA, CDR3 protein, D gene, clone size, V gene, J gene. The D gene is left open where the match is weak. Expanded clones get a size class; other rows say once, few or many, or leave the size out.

TGTGCCAGCAGGGAGGGTTACGAGCAGTACTTC	CASREGYEQYF	.	.	TRBV28	TRBJ2-7
TGTGCCAGCATTAGTACGCTTAGGGGGCCCCAGCATTTT	CASISTLRGPQHF	.	.	TRBV28	TRBJ1-5
TGTGCCAGCAGGGGATACAGGGGGCCTAACTATGGCTACACCTTC	CASRGYRGPNYGYTF	TRBD1	.	TRBV6-5	TRBJ1-2
TGTGCCAGCAGCAAGACCGGGACAGCTAATGAAAAACTGTTTTTT	CASSKTGTANEKLFF	TRBD1	.	TRBV7-9	TRBJ1-4
TGTGCCAGCAGCTTAGATCAGGACAGGGGGGATGAGCAGTTCTTC	CASSLDQDRGDEQFF	TRBD1	.	TRBV11-3	TRBJ2-1
TGTGCCAGCAGTCATGACAGCTCCTACGAGCAGTACTTC	CASSHDSSYEQYF	.	.	TRBV6-5	TRBJ2-7
TGCGCCAGCAGCCAAGGGGACAGCGTCGGGTACACTGAAGCTTTCTTT	CASSQGDSVGYTEAFF	TRBD1	.	TRBV4-1	TRBJ1-1
TGTGCCAGCAGCCTAACAGAGCTGAACACTGAAGCTTTCTTT	CASSLTELNTEAFF	.	.	TRBV13	TRBJ1-1
TGTGCCAGCTCACTGGGGACAGGGGGCCTCAATCAGCCCCAGCATTTT	CASSLGTGGLNQPQHF	TRBD1	few	TRBV18	TRBJ1-5
TGTGCCAGCAGACCTAGACAGGGGCCCCACGAGCAGTACTTC	CASRPRQGPHEQYF	TRBD1	.	TRBV5-4	TRBJ2-7
TGTGCCAGCAGCCTCGGACTAGCCACCTACAATGAGCAGTTCTTC	CASSLGLATYNEQFF	TRBD2	.	TRBV5-5	TRBJ2-1
TGTGCCAGCAGACCCCGGACAGATTCATTTGGCTACACCTTC	CASRPRTDSFGYTF	.	.	TRBV6-5	TRBJ1-2